The entry that follows covers one TCR beta chain sequence. The assay was immunoSEQ multiplex PCR, and TCRdb's table has in-frame clones only and misses some. The top ten clones hold 0.7% to 1% of a sample with about 89,000 clones, roughly 93% of them seen once. These data come from a study of T cell changes during pregnancy in multiple sclerosis. This sequence was found in a female donor with multiple sclerosis, enrolled in a pregnancy study. The sample consisted of peripheral blood, taken in the third trimester of pregnancy.

CDR3 sequence reads: CASSLDVARNIQYF. The CDR3 bases are TGTGCCAGCAGCTTAGATGTAGCCCGCAACATTCAGTACTTC. The gene calls are TRBV7-2 and TRBJ2-4; D gene uncertain. CDR3 size: 14 residues. The V end was cut by 1 base, the J end by 7 bases, with 11 bases between. Germline lookup yields CDR1 SGHTA and CDR2 FQGNSA.